The 14 T cell receptor beta chains given below trace back to one sample, sequenced in a study of cytomegalovirus exposure and HLA in healthy donors. In the PCR, 60 Vbeta and 13 Jbeta primers were used. The method was immunoSEQ multiplex PCR; TCRdb's version includes in-frame clones alone and lacks a portion of them. The data hold some 140,000 clones, with 55% to 75% observed a single time. Sequences were obtained from PBMCs. The receptors here all came from a man between 45 and 60 years old in good health and CMV-seropositive.

This clone was observed a single time. The rearrangement uses TRBV5-1 and TRBJ1-2; the match to TRBD1 covers 9 bases. The germline V gene encodes CDR1 SGHRS and CDR2 YFSETQ. V was clipped by 0 bases and J by 7 bases; unmatched bases: 7. The CDR3 length is 15 residues. This CDR3 reads CASSLAQQGAGGYTF. The CDR3 DNA reads as TGCGCCAGCAGCTTGGCCCAACAGGGGGCCGGTGGCTACACCTTC.

This chain links TRBV13 with TRBJ1-2; 8 bases are shared with TRBD1. Germline V CDR1 and CDR2: PRHDT, FYEKMQ (reference sequence). The CDR3 spans 14 residues. Trimming at V came to 5 bases and at J to 8 bases, leaving 10 bases not matched to a gene. CDR3 in amino acids: CASSPNRGRGGYTF. The CDR3 nucleotides read TGTGCCAGCAGCCCCAACAGGGGGAGGGGAGGCTACACCTTC.

The rearrangement uses TRBV6-5 and TRBJ2-6, with D maybe TRBD2 (7 bases). Trimming shortened V by 8 bases and J by 2 bases, and 13 bases separated the two germline ends. CDR1 is MNHEY, CDR2 SVGAGI, per germline. The CDR3 runs to 15 residues. DNA of the CDR3: TGTGCCAGCGGAGGGGGAGGGACTGGGGCCAACGTCCTGACTTTC. Translation gives CASGGGGTGANVLTF.

This rearrangement joins TRBV7-9 to TRBJ1-3; no clear D gene. The CDR3 has 13 residues. Deletions cut 3 bases from V and 5 bases from J, with 8 bases between. Germline-derived CDR1 and CDR2 are SEHNR and FQNEAQ (reference sequence). CDR3 in amino acids: CASSLAVRNTIYF. The CDR3 DNA is TGTGCCAGCAGCTTGGCCGTCCGAAACACCATATATTTT.

The genes are TRBV5-4 and TRBJ2-7; weak D call: TRBD1 (6 bases). Trimming pared 2 bases from V and 5 bases from J, leaving 20 bases between. The CDR3 runs 16 residues. Germline V CDR1 and CDR2: SGHNT, YYREEE (reference sequence). Written as DNA, the CDR3 is TGTGCCAGCAGCTTCTCAACCGGGACACCGCGCCACGAGCAGTACTTC. Translation: CASSFSTGTPRHEQYF.

This chain uses TRBV14 with TRBJ2-5; D remains unclear. The CDR3 consists of 14 residues. Germline CDR1 SGHDN, CDR2 FVKESK. V dropped 0 bases and J dropped 5 bases, with 10 bases sitting between them. CDR3 residues: CASSQDMRSETQYF. CDR3 DNA: TGTGCCAGCAGCCAAGATATGAGATCGGAGACCCAGTACTTC.

The rearrangement joins TRBV27 to TRBJ1-5; D gene uncertain. V gave up 5 bases and J gave up 5 bases, with 10 bases separating them. The germline V gene encodes CDR1 MNHEY and CDR2 SMNVEV (reference sequence). The CDR3 runs 13 residues. CDR3 sequence reads: CASSAIGDQPQHF. CDR3 bases: TGTGCCAGCAGTGCCATCGGTGATCAGCCCCAGCATTTT.

The chain joins TRBV18 to TRBJ1-6, with TRBD1 as a possible D gene (5 bases). The CDR3 spans 15 residues. The germline V gene has CDR1 KGHSH and CDR2 LQKENI. The germline V and J ends were trimmed by 4 bases and 7 bases, with 14 bases remaining between them. The CDR3 nucleotides read TGTGCCAGCTCACTATCCGGCGGGGACAATTCACCCCTCCACTTT. It yields the protein CASSLSGGDNSPLHF.

V usage is TRBV4-1 and J usage is TRBJ2-1; 13 nucleotides line up with TRBD2. V gave up 1 base and J gave up 12 bases; unmatched junction bases: 3. CDR1 and CDR2 from the germline V gene are MGHRA and YSYEKL. This CDR3 spans 14 amino acids. In nucleotides, the CDR3 is TGCGCCAGCAGCCAAGGACTAGCGGGGGGTGGGCAGTTCTTC. It encodes CASSQGLAGGGQFF.

This rearrangement joins TRBV19 to TRBJ2-7; TRBD1 matches 11 bases. The V segment lost 6 bases and the J segment 6 bases; nucleotides outside the gene matches: 7. This CDR3 has 14 amino acids. CDR1 is LNHDA and CDR2 is SQIVND in the germline V gene (reference sequence). CDR3 coding DNA: TGTGCCAGTAGCCTAGGACAGGGGGCAGGCGAGCAGTACTTC. Translating gives CASSLGQGAGEQYF.

This rearrangement joins TRBV4-3 to TRBJ2-7, with 7 nucleotides matching TRBD2. Germline loops: CDR1 LGHNA, CDR2 YSLEER. The J segment lost 5 bases and the V segment lost 3 bases, leaving 25 bases of the junction unmatched. The CDR3 is 20 amino acids. The CDR3 DNA is TGCGCCAGCAGCCACCATTGGGGGGGTGAGGGAGGACGGCCCGCTAACGAGCAGTACTTC. Protein product: CASSHHWGGEGGRPANEQYF.

The chain employs TRBV4-3 and TRBJ1-5; TRBD1 is a possible D gene (5 bases). The V gene lost 0 bases and the J gene lost 6 bases, with 9 bases spanning the gap. The CDR3 covers 14 residues. Germline CDR1 is LGHNA and CDR2 is YSLEER. The CDR3 DNA is TGCGCCAGCAGCCAAGAGGCAGGGTTTCAGCCCCAGCATTTT. Encoded protein: CASSQEAGFQPQHF.

This clone was counted between two and nine times. V is TRBV6-5 and J is TRBJ1-1, with D maybe TRBD1 (5 bases). Germline V lookup: CDR1 MNHEY, CDR2 SVGAGI. This CDR3 is 16 amino acids long. V was shortened by 0 bases and J by 2 bases, with 13 bases between the two germline ends. The CDR3 region has the DNA TGTGCCAGCAGTTACTCGTCGGGACTCCGAAACACTGAAGCTTTCTTT. Translated: CASSYSSGLRNTEAFF.

The J gene is TRBJ2-1, the V gene TRBV5-6; D gene unclear. This CDR3 contains 11 residues. Trimming took off 2 bases at V and 6 bases at J, with 3 bases between the two ends. CDR1 is SGHDT and CDR2 is YYEEEE in the germline V gene. In DNA, the CDR3 is TGTGCCAGCAGCTTCCTCAATGAGCAGTTCTTC. This translates into CASSFLNEQFF.